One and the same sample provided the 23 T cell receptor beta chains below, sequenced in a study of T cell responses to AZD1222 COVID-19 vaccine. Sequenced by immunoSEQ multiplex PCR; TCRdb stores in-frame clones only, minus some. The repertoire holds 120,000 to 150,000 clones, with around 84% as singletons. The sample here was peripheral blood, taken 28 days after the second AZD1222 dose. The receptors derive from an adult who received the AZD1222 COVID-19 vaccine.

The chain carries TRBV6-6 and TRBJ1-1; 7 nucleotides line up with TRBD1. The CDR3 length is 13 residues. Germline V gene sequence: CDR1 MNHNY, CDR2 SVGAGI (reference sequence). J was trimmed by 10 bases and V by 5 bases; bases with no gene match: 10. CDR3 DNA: TGTGCCAGCAGTCCCCCAGGGGGAGATCGAGCTTTCTTT. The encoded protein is CASSPPGGDRAFF.

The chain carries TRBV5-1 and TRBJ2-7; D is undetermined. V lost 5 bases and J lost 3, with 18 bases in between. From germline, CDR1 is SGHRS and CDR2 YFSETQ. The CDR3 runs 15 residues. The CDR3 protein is CASRSDKALYYEQYF. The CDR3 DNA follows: TGCGCCAGCAGGTCCGACAAAGCCTTATACTACGAGCAGTACTTC.

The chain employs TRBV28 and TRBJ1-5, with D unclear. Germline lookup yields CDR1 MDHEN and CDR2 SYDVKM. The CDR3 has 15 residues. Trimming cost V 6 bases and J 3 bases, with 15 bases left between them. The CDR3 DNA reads TGTGCCAGCAGGGCGCCGAAGGGTATCAATCAGCCCCAGCATTTT. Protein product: CASRAPKGINQPQHF.

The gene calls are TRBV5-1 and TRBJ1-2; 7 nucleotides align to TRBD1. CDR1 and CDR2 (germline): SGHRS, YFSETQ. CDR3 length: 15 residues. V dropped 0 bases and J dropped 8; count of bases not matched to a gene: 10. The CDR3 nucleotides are TGCGCCAGCAGCTTGGATTATAGGGGGCTAGCAGGCTACACCTTC. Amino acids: CASSLDYRGLAGYTF.

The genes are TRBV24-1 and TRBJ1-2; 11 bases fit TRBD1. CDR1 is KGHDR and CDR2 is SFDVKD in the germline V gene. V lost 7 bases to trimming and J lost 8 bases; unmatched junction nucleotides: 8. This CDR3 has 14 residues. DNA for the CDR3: TGTGCCACCAGAGCCGGACAGGGGGCGCGAGGCTACACCTTC. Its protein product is CATRAGQGARGYTF.

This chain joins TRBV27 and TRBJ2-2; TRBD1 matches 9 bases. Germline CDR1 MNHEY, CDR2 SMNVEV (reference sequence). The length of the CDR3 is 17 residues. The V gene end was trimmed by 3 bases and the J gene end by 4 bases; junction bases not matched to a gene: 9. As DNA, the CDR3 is TGTGCCAGCAGTTTGACCCGGGACAGGGTGGGCACCGGGGAGCTGTTTTTT. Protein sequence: CASSLTRDRVGTGELFF.

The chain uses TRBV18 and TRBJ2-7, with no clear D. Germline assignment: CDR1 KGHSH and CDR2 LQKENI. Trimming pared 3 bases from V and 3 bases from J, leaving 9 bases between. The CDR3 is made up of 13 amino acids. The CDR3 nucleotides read TGTGCCAGCTCACCCCTCGGATTCTACGAGCAGTACTTC. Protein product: CASSPLGFYEQYF.

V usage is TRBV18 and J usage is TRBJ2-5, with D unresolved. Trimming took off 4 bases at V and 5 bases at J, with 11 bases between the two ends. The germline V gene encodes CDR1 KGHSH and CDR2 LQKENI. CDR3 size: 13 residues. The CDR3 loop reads CASSLQDGETQYF. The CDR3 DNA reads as TGTGCCAGCTCACTCCAGGACGGGGAGACCCAGTACTTC.

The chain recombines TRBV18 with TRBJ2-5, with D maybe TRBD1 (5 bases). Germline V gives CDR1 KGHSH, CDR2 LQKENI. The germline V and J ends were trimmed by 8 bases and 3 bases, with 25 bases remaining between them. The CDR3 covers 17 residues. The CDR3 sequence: CASRPPPGLEIEETQYF. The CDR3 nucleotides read TGTGCCAGCCGCCCCCCCCCAGGGTTGGAGATAGAAGAGACCCAGTACTTC.

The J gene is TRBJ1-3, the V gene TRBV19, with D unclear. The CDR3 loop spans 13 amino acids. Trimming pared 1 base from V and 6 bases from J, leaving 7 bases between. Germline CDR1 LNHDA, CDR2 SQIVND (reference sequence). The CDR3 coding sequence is TGTGCCAGTAGTATAGGACTATTAAACACCATATATTTT. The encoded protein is CASSIGLLNTIYF.

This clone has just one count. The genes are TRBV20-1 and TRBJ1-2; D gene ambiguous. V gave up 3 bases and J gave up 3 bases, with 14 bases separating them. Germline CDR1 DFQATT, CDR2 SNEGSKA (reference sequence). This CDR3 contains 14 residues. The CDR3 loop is CSASERPTDYGYTF. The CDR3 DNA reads TGCAGTGCTAGTGAACGGCCAACGGACTATGGCTACACCTTC.

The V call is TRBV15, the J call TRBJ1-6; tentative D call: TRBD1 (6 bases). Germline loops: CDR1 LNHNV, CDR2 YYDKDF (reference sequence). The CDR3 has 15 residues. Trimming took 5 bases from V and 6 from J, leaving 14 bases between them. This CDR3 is CATSGQGSSNSPLHF. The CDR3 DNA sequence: TGTGCCACCAGCGGCCAGGGGTCTTCTAATTCACCCCTCCACTTT.

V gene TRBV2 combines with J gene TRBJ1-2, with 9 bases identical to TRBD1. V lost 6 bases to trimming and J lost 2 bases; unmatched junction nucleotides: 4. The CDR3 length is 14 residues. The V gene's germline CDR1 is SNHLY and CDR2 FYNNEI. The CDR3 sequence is CASSAGTGNYGYTF. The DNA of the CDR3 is TGTGCCAGCAGCGCAGGGACAGGGAACTATGGCTACACCTTC.

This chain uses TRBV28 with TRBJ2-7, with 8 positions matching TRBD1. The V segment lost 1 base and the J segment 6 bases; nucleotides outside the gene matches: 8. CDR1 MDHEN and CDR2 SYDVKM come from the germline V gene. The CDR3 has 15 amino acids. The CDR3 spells CASSLSLATGAEQYF. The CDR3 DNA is TGTGCCAGCAGTTTATCGTTGGCGACAGGGGCCGAGCAGTACTTC.

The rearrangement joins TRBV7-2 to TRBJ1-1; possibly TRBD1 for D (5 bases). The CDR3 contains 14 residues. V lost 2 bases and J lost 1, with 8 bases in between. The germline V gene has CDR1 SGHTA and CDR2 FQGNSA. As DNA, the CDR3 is TGTGCCAGCAGCTTACAGGGAGGGAACACTGAAGCTTTCTTT. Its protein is CASSLQGGNTEAFF.

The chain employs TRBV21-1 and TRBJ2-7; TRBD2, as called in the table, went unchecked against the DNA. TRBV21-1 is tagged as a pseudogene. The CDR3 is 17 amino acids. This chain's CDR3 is CASSKARSPSGGCEQYF. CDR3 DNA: TGTGCCAGCAGCAAAGCCCGGAGCCCTAGCGGGGGCTGTGAGCAGTACTTC.

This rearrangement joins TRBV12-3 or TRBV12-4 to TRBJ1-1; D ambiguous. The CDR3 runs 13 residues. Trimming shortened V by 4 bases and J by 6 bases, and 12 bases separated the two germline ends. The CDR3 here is CASSSRFPPEAFF. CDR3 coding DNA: TGTGCCAGCAGTTCCCGTTTCCCCCCTGAAGCTTTCTTT.

The CDR3 sequence is CASSPTQSGVGSYRPQHF. The CDR3 coding sequence is TGTGCCAGCAGCCCGACCCAATCAGGGGTAGGGTCGTATCGGCCCCAGCATTTT. V usage is TRBV4-2 and J usage is TRBJ1-5; D is possibly TRBD1 (6 bases). CDR1 and CDR2 (germline): LGHNA, YNFKEQ. This CDR3 region has 18 residues. The V gene lost 4 bases and the J gene lost 9 bases, with 28 bases spanning the gap.

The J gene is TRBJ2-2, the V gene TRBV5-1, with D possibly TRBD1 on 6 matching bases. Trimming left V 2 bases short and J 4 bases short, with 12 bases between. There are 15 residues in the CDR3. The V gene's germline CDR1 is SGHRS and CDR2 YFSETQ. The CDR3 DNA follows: TGCGCCAGCAGCTTCGGGGACATGAGCACCGGGGAGCTGTTTTTT. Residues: CASSFGDMSTGELFF.

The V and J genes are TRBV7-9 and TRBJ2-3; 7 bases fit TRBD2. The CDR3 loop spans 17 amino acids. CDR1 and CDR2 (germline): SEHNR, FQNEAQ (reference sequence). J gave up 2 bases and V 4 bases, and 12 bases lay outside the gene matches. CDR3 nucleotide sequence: TGTGCCAGCAGCTCTTTTCCGGGGGAGGGCCCCACAGATACGCAGTATTTT. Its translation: CASSSFPGEGPTDTQYF.

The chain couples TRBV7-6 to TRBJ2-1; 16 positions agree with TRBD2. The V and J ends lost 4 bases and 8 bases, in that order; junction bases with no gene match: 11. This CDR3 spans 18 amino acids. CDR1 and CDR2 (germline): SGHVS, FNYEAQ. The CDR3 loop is CASSYGTSGGGIADEQFF. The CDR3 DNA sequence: TGTGCCAGCAGCTACGGGACTAGCGGGGGGGGCATAGCCGATGAGCAGTTCTTC.

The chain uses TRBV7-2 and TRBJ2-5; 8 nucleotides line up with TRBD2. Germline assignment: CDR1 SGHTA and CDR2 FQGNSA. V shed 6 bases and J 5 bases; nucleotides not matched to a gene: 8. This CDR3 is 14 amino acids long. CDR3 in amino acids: CASSGRGARETQYF. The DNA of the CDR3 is TGTGCCAGCAGTGGGCGGGGGGCGAGGGAGACCCAGTACTTC.

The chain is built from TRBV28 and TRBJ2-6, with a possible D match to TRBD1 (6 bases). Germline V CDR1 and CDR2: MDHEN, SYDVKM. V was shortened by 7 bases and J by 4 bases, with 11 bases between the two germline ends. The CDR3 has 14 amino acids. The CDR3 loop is CASTPGEGANVLTF. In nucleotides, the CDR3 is TGTGCCAGCACTCCAGGGGAAGGGGCCAACGTCCTGACTTTC.